This TCR beta chain was profiled in a study of TIL therapy for anti-PD-1-resistant metastatic lung cancer. Study-level background: Tumors carried a median about 1.5 non-synonymous mutations per megabase.

As to time point: pre-treatment sample, taken before nivolumab and TIL therapy. Most excised metastases sampled were pleural nodules or supraclavicular lymph nodes. Adults with stage 4 NSCLC were enrolled in a phase I trial. The immunoSEQ assay was v3. Profiled with immunoSEQ multiplex PCR; TCRdb holds only in-frame clones, not every one. This repertoire shows 95,000 or so clones, under 70% found once; its top ten account for approximately 10%. Trimming shortened V by 0 bases and J by 6 bases, and 15 bases separated the two germline ends. This CDR3 contains 15 residues. Germline assignment: CDR1 LGHDT and CDR2 YNNKEL (reference sequence).

The sequencing used tumor tissue, collected at baseline. This TCR was sampled from a person between 25 and 79 years old with non-small cell lung cancer. The V and J genes are TRBV3-1 (or the pseudogene TRBV3-2) and TRBJ2-7, with D perhaps TRBD1 (5 bases). The CDR3 DNA follows: TGTGCCAGCAGCCAAGATGCGCGTCAGGGTCTCGAGCAGTACTTC. This codes for CASSQDARQGLEQYF.